Reported below is one TCR beta chain. The CDR3 runs to 14 residues. CDR1 SEHNR and CDR2 FQNEAQ come from the germline V gene (reference sequence). With 5 bases removed from V and 3 bases from J, the gap between germline ends came to 13 bases. These data originate in a study of blood T cell repertoires in COVID-19. Authors' methods: The assay estimated nucleated cells by amplifying reference gene primers. Sequencing used immunoSEQ multiplex PCR; TCRdb keeps in-frame clones, though not all of them. Clonal size and the V and J genes are those of that table, whereas D and trimming came from the DNA. The profile shows a few hundred thousand clones, around nine tenths of them singletons.

The sequencing input was peripheral blood. The sequence came from a woman aged 60-75 years with COVID-19, enrolled during active disease. The V and J genes are TRBV7-9 and TRBJ1-2, with D possibly matching TRBD1 (5 bases). Written as DNA, the CDR3 is TGTGCCAGCAGCCCTGGGGGGGGATACTATGGCTACACCTTC. It translates to CASSPGGGYYGYTF.